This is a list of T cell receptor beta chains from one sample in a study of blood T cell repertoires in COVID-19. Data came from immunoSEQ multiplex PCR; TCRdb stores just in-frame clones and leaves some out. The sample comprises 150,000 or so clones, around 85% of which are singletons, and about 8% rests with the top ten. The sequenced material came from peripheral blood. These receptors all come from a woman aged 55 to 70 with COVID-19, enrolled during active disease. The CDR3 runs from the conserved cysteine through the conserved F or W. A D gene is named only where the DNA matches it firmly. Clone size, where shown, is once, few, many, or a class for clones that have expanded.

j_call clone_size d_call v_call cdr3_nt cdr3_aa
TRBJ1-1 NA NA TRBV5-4 TGTGCCAGCAGCTTGGATTATTTTGAGCAAGCTTTCTTT CASSLDYFEQAFF
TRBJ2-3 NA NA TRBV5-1 TGCGCCAGCAGCTTGAGTGGGGCCCCTAGCACAGATACGCAGTATTTT CASSLSGAPSTDTQYF
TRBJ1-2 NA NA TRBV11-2 TGTGCCAGCAGCTTAGATCTAGCATGGTCCGGCGGCTACACCTTC CASSLDLAWSGGYTF
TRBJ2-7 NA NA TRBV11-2 TGTGCCAGCAGGCGCATTGCCGACAGATCCTACGAGCAGTACTTC CASRRIADRSYEQYF
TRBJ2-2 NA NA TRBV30 TGTGCCTGGAGGAAACAGTCCGGGGAGCTGTTTTTT CAWRKQSGELFF
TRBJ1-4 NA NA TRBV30 TGTGCCTGGAGTGTACGGGGGAATGGTGAAAAACTGTTTTTT CAWSVRGNGEKLFF
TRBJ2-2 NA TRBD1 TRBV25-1 TGTGCCAGCTCAAGGACAGGGGCTACCGGGGAGCTGTTTTTT CASSRTGATGELFF
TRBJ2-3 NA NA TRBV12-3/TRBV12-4 TGTGCCAGCAGTTTTATCGGGGATACGCAGTATTTT CASSFIGDTQYF
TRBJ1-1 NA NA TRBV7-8 TGTGCCAGCAGCTTAGGGACAGACCGGGCTTTCTTT CASSLGTDRAFF
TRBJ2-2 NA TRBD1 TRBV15 TGTGCCACCAGCAGGGACAGGGTCCCCCGGGAGCTGTTTTTT CATSRDRVPRELFF
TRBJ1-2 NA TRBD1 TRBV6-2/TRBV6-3 TGTGCCAGCAGTCGGACAGGGAAGGACTATGGCTACACCTTC CASSRTGKDYGYTF
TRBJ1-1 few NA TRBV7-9 TGTGCCAGCAGCCCAGGGGTGGCAGTTGAAGCTTTCTTT CASSPGVAVEAFF
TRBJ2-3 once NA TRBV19 TGTGCCAGTAGTCCCTCCGGGGGCACAGATACGCAGTATTTT CASSPSGGTDTQYF
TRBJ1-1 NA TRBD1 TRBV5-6 TGTGCCAGCAGCTTGGGGGCGACAGGGCGGGCTTTCTTT CASSLGATGRAFF
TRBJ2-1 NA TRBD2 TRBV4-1 TGCGCCAGCAGCCAAATCGACCTCCTCCCTAGCGGGGACCGAGAGCAGTTCTTC CASSQIDLLPSGDREQFF
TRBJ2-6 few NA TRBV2 TGTGCCAGCACGGGGTCCGGGGCCAACGTCCTGACTTTC CASTGSGANVLTF
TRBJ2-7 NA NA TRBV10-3 TGTGCCATCAGTGAGTCGGGTCAGGGGCCCTACGAGCAGTACTTC CAISESGQGPYEQYF
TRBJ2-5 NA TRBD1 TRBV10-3 TGTGCCATCAGTGAGTCGACAGGGGCTGGGGAGACCCAGTACTTC CAISESTGAGETQYF
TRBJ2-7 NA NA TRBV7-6 TGTGCCAGCAGCCGAGGGGGGGGTGGCTACGAGCAGTACTTC CASSRGGGGYEQYF
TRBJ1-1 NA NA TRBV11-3 TGTGCCAGCAGCTCTCAACAGAACACTGAAGCTTTCTTT CASSSQQNTEAFF
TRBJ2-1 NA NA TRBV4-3 TGCGCCAGCAGCCAAGAAGCGTCTGAGCAGTTCTTC CASSQEASEQFF
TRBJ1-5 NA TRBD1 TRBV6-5 TGTGCCAGCAGATCCAACAGGGGGACGATTCAGCCCCAGCATTTT CASRSNRGTIQPQHF
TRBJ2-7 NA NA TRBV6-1 TGTGCCAGCAGTGAACTTGGGGGCAGCTACGAGCAGTACTTC CASSELGGSYEQYF
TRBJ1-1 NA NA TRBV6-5 TGTGCCAGCAGGTCGACAGGAATCACTGAAGCTTTCTTT CASRSTGITEAFF
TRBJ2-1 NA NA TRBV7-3 TGTGCCAGCAGCTCAACGGACGCCGGGGGCAATGAGCAGTTCTTC CASSSTDAGGNEQFF
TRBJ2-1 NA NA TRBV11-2 TGTGCCAGCCAATCTGGATGGGTAGACGCAGGAAGGAAGCAGTTCTTC CASQSGWVDAGRKQFF
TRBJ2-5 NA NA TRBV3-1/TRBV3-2 TGTTCTACCTCAGGTATCCAAGAGACCCAGTACTTC CSTSGIQETQYF
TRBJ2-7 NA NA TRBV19 TGTGCCAGTAGTCCCCGACAGGGACTGAACTCCTACGAGCAGTACTTC CASSPRQGLNSYEQYF
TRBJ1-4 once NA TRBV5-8 TGTGCCAGCAGCTTGGGCGGCAGGGTGAGAGAAAAACTGTTTTTT CASSLGGRVREKLFF
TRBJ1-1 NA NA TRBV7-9 TGTGCCAGCAGCTTACAGGGGAGGAACACTGAAGCTTTCTTT CASSLQGRNTEAFF
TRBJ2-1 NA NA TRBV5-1 TGCGCCAGCAGCCCTGGGACACCCCCTACCTACAATGAGCAGTTCTTC CASSPGTPPTYNEQFF
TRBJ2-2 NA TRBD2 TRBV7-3 TGTGCCAGCAGCTTAGCGGGGGTGAACACCGGGGAGCTGTTTTTT CASSLAGVNTGELFF
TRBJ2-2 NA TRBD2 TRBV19 TGTGCCAGTAGTATCATCCGGGCCGGGACTAGCTTCGCCGGGGAGCTGTTTTTT CASSIIRAGTSFAGELFF
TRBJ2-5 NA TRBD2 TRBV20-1 TGCAGTGCTAGTAGTGCGGGGGGGCAAGAGACCCAGTACTTC CSASSAGGQETQYF
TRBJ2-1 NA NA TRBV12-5 TGTGCTAGTGGTCCCCAGGGAATCTCCTACAATGAGCAGTTCTTC CASGPQGISYNEQFF
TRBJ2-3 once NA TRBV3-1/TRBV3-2 TGTGCCAGCAGCCAAGATCCGGCCGGAAGCGGAGATACGCAGTATTTT CASSQDPAGSGDTQYF
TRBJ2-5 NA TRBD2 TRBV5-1 TGCGCCAGCAGCTTGGGTGGACTAGCCTCCCGGGAGACCCAGTACTTC CASSLGGLASRETQYF
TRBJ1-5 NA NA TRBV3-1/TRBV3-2 TGTGCCAGCAGCCATTCCTCTCGGGGAGTGGATCAGCCCCAGCATTTT CASSHSSRGVDQPQHF
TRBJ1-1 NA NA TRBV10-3 TGTGCCATCAGTGAGTCCGAGATCTTACTGAACACTGAAGCTTTCTTT CAISESEILLNTEAFF
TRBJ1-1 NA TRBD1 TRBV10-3 TGTGCCATCAGTGAGCCCTCGACAGGGAAAGCTTTCTTT CAISEPSTGKAFF
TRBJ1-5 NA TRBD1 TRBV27 TGTGCCAGCAGTTTCCCCGCGGATCAGGGGGCAGGTCAGCCCCAGCATTTT CASSFPADQGAGQPQHF
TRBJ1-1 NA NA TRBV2 TGTGCCAGTCGGAGGGACTGGAACACTGAAGCTTTCTTT CASRRDWNTEAFF
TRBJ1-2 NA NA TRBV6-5 TGTGCCAGCAGTTACGAGCGGCAGAGCTATGGCTACACCTTC CASSYERQSYGYTF
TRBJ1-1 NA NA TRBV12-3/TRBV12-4 TGTGCCAGCCAAGAGGATTCGAACACTGAAGCTTTCTTT CASQEDSNTEAFF
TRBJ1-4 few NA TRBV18 TGTGCCAGCTCACCAGCGGCGGGTGCAACTGAAAAACTGTTTTTT CASSPAAGATEKLFF
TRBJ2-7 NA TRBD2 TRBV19 TGTGCCAGTAGTTCCAGAGCGGGGGGAAGCTCCTACGAGCAGTACTTC CASSSRAGGSSYEQYF
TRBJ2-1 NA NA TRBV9 TGTGCCAGCAGCGTAGGAATTAGTTCCTACAATGAGCAGTTCTTC CASSVGISSYNEQFF
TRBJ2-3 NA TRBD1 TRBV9 TGTGCCAGCAGCGCCTCGACAGGGTACGCAGATACGCAGTATTTT CASSASTGYADTQYF